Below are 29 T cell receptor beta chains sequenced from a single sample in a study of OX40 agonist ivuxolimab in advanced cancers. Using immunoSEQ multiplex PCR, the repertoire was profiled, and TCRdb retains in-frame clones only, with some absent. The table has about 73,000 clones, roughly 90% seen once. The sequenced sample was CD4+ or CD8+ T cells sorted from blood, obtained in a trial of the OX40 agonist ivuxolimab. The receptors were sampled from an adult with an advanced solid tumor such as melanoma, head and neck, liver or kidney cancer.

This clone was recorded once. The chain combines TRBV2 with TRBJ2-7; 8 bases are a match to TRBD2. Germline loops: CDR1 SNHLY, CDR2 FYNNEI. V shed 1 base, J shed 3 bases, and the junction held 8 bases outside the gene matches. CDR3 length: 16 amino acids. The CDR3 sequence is CASSEGLAGARYEQYF. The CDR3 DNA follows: TGTGCCAGCAGTGAAGGGCTAGCGGGTGCTCGCTACGAGCAGTACTTC.

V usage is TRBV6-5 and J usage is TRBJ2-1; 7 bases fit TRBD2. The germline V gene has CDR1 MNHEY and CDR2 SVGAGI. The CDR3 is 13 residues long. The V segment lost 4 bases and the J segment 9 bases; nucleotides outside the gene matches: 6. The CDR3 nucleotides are TGTGCCAGCAGTTCCATGACTAGCACTGAGCAGTTCTTC. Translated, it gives CASSSMTSTEQFF.

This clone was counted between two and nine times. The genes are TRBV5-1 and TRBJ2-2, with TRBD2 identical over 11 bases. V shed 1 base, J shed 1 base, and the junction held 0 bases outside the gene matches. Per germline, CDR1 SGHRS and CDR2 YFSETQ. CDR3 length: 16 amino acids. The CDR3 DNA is TGCGCCAGCAGCTTGCTAGCGGGGGGGAACACCGGGGAGCTGTTTTTT. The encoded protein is CASSLLAGGNTGELFF.

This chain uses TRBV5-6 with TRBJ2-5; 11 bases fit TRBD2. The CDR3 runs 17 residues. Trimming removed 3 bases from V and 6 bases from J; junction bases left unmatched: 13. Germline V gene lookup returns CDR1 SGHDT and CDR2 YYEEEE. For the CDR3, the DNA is TGTGCCAGCAGCTGGGGACGGTGGACTAGCGGGCTTAAGACCCAGTACTTC. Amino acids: CASSWGRWTSGLKTQYF.

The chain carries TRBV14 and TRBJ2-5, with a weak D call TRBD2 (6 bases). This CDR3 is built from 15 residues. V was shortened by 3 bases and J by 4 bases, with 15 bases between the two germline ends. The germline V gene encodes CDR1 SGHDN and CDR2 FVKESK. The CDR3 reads CASSQFLGLTETQYF. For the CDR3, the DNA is TGTGCCAGCAGCCAGTTTTTAGGACTAACAGAGACCCAGTACTTC.

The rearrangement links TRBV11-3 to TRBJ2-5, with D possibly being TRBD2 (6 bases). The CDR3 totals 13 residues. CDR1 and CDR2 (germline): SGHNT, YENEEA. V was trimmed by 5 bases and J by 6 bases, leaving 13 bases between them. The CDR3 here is CASSHGRSQTQYF. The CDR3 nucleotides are TGTGCCAGCAGCCACGGGAGAAGTCAGACCCAGTACTTC.

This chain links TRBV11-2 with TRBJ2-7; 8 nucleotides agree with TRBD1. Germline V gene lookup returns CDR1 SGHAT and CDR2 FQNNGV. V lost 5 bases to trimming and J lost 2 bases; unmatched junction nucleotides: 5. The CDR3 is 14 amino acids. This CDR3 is CASSQRTGPYEQYF. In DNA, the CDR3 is TGTGCCAGCAGCCAAAGGACAGGGCCCTACGAGCAGTACTTC.

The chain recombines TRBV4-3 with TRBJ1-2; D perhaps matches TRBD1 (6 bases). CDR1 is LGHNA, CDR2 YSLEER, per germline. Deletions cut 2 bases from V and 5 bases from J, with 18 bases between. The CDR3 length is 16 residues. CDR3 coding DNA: TGCGCCAGCAGCCAAAGCCATACCACAGGGCCATATGGCTACACCTTC. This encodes CASSQSHTTGPYGYTF.

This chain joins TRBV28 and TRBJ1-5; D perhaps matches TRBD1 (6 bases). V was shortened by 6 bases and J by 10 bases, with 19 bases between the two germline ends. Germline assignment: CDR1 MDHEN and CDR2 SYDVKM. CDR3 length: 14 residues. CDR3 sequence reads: CASSPPGSGVPQHF. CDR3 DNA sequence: TGTGCCAGCAGCCCACCAGGATCAGGGGTCCCCCAGCATTTT.

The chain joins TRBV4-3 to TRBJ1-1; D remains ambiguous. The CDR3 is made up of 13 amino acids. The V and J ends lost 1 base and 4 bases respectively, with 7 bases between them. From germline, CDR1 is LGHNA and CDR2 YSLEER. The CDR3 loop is CASSQGWRTEAFF. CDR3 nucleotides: TGCGCCAGCAGCCAAGGGTGGCGCACTGAAGCTTTCTTT.

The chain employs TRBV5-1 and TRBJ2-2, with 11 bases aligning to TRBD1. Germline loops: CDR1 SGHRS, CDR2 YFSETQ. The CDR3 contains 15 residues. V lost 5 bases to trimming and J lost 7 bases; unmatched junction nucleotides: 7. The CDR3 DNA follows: TGCGCCAGCAGGTGGACAGGGGGCGTGAGCGGGGAGCTGTTTTTT. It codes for CASRWTGGVSGELFF.

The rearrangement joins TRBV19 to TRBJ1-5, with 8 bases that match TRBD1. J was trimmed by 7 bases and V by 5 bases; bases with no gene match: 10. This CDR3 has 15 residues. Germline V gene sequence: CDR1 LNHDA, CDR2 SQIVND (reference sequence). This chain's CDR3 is CASSGVDRGRQPQHF. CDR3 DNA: TGTGCCAGTAGTGGGGTAGACAGGGGCAGGCAGCCCCAGCATTTT.

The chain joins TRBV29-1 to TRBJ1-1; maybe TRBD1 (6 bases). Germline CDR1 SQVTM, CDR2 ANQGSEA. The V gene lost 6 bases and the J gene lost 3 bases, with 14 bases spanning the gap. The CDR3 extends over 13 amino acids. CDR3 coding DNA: TGCAGCGTCGCCGGACAGTCAGACACTGAAGCTTTCTTT. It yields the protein CSVAGQSDTEAFF.

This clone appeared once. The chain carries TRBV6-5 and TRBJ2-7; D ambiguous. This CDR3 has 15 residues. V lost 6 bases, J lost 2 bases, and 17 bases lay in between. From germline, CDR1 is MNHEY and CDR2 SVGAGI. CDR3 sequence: CASRPYSANTYEQYF. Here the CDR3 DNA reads TGTGCCAGCAGACCCTACTCCGCGAATACCTACGAGCAGTACTTC.

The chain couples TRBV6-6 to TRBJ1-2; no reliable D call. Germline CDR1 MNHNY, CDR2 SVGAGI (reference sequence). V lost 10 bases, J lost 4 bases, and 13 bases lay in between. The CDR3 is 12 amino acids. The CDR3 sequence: CATRNLGYGYTF. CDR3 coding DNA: TGTGCCACCCGGAACCTCGGCTATGGCTACACCTTC.

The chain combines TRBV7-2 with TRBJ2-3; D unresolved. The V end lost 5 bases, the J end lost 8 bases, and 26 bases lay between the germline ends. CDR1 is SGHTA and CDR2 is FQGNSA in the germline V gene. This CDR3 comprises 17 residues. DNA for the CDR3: TGTGCCAGCAGCCAAGACGGTGCCTGGAACCCAGGTGGTACGCAGTATTTT. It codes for CASSQDGAWNPGGTQYF.

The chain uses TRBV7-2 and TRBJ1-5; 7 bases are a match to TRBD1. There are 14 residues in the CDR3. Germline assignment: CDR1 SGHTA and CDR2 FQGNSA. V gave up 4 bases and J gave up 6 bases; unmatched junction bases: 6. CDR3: CASSSEGARQPQHF. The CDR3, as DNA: TGTGCCAGCAGCTCGGAGGGGGCTCGTCAGCCCCAGCATTTT.

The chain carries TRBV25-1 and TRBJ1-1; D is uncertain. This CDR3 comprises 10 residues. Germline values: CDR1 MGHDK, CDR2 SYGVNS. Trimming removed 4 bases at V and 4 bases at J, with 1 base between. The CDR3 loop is CASSGTEAFF. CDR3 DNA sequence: TGTGCCAGCAGTGGCACTGAAGCTTTCTTT. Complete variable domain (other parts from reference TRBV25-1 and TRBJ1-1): EADIYQTPRYLVIGTGKKITLECSQTMGHDKMYWYQQDPGMELHLIHYSYGVNSTEKGDLSSESTVSRIRTEHFPLTLESARPSHTSQYLCASSGTEAFFGQGTRLTVV.

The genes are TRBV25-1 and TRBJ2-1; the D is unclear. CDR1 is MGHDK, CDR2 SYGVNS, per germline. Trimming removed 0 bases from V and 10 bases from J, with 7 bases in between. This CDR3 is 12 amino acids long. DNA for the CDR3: TGTGCCAGCAGTGAATATAGGAACGAGCAGTTCTTC. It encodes CASSEYRNEQFF.

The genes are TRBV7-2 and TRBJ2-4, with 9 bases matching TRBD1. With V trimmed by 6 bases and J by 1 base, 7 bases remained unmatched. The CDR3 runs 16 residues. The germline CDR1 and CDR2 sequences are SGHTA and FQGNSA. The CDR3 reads CASRETGGRAKNIQYF. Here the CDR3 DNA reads TGTGCCAGCAGGGAGACAGGGGGGAGGGCCAAAAACATTCAGTACTTC.

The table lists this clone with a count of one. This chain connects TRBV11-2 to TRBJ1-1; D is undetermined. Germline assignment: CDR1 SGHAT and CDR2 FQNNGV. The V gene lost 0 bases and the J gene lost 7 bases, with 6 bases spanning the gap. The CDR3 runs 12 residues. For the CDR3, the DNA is TGTGCCAGCAGCTTAGATCAGTTTGAAGCTTTCTTT. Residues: CASSLDQFEAFF.

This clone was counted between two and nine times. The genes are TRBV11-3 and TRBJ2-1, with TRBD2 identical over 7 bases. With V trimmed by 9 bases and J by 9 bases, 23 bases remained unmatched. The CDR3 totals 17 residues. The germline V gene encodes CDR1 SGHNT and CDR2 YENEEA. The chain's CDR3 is CARTYVGGSGVGGEQFF. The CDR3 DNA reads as TGTGCCAGAACATACGTGGGCGGGAGTGGCGTGGGGGGTGAGCAGTTCTTC.

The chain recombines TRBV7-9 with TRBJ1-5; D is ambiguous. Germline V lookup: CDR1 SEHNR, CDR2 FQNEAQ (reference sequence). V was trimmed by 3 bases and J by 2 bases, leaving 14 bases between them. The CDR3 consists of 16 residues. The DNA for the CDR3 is TGTGCCAGCAGCTTTGGGGTTGGCCATCGCAATCAGCCCCAGCATTTT. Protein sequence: CASSFGVGHRNQPQHF.

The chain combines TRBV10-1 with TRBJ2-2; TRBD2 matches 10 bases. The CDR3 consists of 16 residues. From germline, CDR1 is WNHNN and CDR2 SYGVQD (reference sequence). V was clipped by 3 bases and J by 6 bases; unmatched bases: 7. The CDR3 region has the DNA TGCGCCAGCAGTGAACCAGCGGGAGGGAGGCCCGGGGAGCTGTTTTTT. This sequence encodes CASSEPAGGRPGELFF.

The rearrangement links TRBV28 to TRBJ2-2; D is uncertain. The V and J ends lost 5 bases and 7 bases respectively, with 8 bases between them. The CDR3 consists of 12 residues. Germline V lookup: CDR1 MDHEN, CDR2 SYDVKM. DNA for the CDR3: TGTGCCAGCAGTCTTGCCCGCGGGGAGCTGTTTTTT. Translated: CASSLARGELFF.

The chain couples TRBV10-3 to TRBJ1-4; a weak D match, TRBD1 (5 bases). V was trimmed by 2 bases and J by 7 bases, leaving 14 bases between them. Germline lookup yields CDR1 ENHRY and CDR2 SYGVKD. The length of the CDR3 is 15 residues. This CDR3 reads CAISEGGTGGEKLFF. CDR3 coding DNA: TGTGCCATCAGTGAGGGGGGAACGGGGGGTGAAAAACTGTTTTTT.

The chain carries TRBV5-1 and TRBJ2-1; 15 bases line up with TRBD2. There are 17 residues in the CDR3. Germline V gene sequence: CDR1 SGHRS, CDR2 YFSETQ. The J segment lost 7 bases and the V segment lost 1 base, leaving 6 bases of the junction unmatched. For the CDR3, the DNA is TGCGCCAGCAGCTTGCCGTGGACTAGCGGGAGGGGTAATGAGCAGTTCTTC. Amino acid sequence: CASSLPWTSGRGNEQFF. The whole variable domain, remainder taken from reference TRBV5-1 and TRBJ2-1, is KAGVTQTPRYLIKTRGQQVTLSCSPISGHRSVSWYQQTPGQGLQFLFEYFSETQRNKGNFPGRFSGRQFSNSRSEMNVSTLELGDSALYLCASSLPWTSGRGNEQFFGPGTRLTVL.

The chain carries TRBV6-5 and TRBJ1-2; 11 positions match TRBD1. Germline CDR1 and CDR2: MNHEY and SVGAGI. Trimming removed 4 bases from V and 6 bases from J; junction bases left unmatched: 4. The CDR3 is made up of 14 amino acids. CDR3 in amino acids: CASSLWTGGNGYTF. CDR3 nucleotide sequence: TGTGCCAGCAGTTTATGGACAGGGGGCAATGGCTACACCTTC.

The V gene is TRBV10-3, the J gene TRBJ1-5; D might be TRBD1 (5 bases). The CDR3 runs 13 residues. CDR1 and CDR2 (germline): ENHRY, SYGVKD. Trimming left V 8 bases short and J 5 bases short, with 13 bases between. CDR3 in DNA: TGTGCCATCCGGGACGGAGACTATCAGCCCCAGCATTTT. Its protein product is CAIRDGDYQPQHF.